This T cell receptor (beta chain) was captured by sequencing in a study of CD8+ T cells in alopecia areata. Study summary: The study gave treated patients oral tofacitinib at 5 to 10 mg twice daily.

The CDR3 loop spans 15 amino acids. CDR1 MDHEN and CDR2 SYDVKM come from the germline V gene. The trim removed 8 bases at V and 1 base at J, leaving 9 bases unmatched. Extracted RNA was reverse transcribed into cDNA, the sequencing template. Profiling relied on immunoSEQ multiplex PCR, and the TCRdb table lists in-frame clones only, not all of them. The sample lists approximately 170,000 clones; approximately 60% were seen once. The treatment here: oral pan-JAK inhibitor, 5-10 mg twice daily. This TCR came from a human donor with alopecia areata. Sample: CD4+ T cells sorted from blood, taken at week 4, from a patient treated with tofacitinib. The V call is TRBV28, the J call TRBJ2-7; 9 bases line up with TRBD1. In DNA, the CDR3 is TGTGCCAGCTGGACCCGGGACAGGGCATCCTACGAGCAGTACTTC. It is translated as CASWTRDRASYEQYF.